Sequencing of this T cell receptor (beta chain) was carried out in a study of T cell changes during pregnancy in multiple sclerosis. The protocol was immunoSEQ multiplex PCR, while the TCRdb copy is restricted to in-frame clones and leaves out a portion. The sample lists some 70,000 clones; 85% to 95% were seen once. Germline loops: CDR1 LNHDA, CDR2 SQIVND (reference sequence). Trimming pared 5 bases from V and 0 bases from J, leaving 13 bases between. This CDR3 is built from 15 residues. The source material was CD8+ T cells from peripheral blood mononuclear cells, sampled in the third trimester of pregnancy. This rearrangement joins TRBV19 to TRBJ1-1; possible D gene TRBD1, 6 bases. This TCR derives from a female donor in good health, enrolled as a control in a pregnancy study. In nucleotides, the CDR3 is TGTGCCAGTAGTTGGGGGGGCGCGGTGAACACTGAAGCTTTCTTT. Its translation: CASSWGGAVNTEAFF.